The 6 T cell receptor beta chains below come from one sample, sequenced in a study of cytomegalovirus exposure and HLA in healthy donors. Amplification used 60 Vbeta primers and 13 Jbeta primers. This table comes from immunoSEQ multiplex PCR, and its TCRdb copy is limited to in-frame clones, with some not included. This sample has roughly 90,000 clones; around 84% occur once, and the top ten carry approximately 2.3%. The sequenced material came from PBMCs. These TCRs come from a man aged 18 to 35 in good health and CMV-seronegative.

The DNA for the CDR3 is TGTGCCAGCAGCCCCGGACTAGGTTACGAGCAGTACTTC. This codes for CASSPGLGYEQYF. The V and J genes are TRBV9 and TRBJ2-7; 7 positions match TRBD2. Germline CDR1 reads SGDLS; CDR2 reads YYNGEE. This CDR3 spans 13 amino acids. V shed 4 bases, J shed 4 bases, and the junction held 5 bases outside the gene matches. The full variable domain, completed using reference TRBV9 and TRBJ2-7, is DSGVTQTPKHLITATGQRVTLRCSPRSGDLSVYWYQQSLDQGLQFLIQYYNGEERAKGNILERFSAQQFPDLHSELNLSSLELGDSALYFCASSPGLGYEQYFGPGTRLTVT.

The V call is TRBV5-1, the J call TRBJ2-2; 10 nucleotides align to TRBD1. Germline CDR1 is SGHRS and CDR2 is YFSETQ. This CDR3 comprises 17 residues. The trim removed 0 bases at V and 4 bases at J, leaving 6 bases unmatched. CDR3 bases: TGCGCCAGCAGCTTGGGGGGGACAGGGGCGAGCACCGGGGAGCTGTTTTTT. Translation: CASSLGGTGASTGELFF. Looking up the rest from reference TRBV5-1 and TRBJ2-2 gives the full variable domain: KAGVTQTPRYLIKTRGQQVTLSCSPISGHRSVSWYQQTPGQGLQFLFEYFSETQRNKGNFPGRFSGRQFSNSRSEMNVSTLELGDSALYLCASSLGGTGASTGELFFGEGSRLTVL.

This sequence joins TRBV2 and TRBJ2-7; the match to TRBD2 covers 8 bases. Losses at the gene ends were 6 bases for V and 5 bases for J; bases not matched to a gene: 12. CDR1 and CDR2 (germline): SNHLY, FYNNEI. The CDR3 runs 15 residues. CDR3 in DNA: TGTGCCAGCAGAAGTAGCGGGATCTTTGTCGACGAGCAGTACTTC. Translating it yields CASRSSGIFVDEQYF.

V is TRBV27 and J is TRBJ2-7; maybe TRBD1 (5 bases). The CDR3 runs to 12 residues. CDR1 and CDR2 from the germline V gene are MNHEY and SMNVEV (reference sequence). V gave up 5 bases and J gave up 1 base, with 6 bases separating them. The CDR3 spells CASSRGSYEQYF. The CDR3 coding sequence is TGTGCCAGCAGTAGGGGTTCCTACGAGCAGTACTTC.

The chain carries TRBV5-1 and TRBJ2-1, with 7 bases matching TRBD2. V trimming: 1 base; J trimming: 3 bases; junction bases outside the gene matches: 7. The CDR3 contains 16 residues. Looked up from germline, CDR1 is SGHRS and CDR2 is YFSETQ. The CDR3 DNA reads as TGCGCCAGCAGCTTGATGGCGGGAGACGGCTACAATGAGCAGTTCTTC. Translating it yields CASSLMAGDGYNEQFF.

The J gene is TRBJ1-4, the V gene TRBV5-6; the D gene is possibly TRBD1 (5 bases). Germline CDR1 is SGHDT and CDR2 is YYEEEE. Trimming cost V 4 bases and J 7 bases, with 14 bases left between them. The CDR3 sequence is 14 residues long. The CDR3 loop is CASSQAGSGEKLFF. CDR3 in DNA: TGTGCCAGCAGCCAAGCAGGGTCCGGTGAAAAACTGTTTTTT.